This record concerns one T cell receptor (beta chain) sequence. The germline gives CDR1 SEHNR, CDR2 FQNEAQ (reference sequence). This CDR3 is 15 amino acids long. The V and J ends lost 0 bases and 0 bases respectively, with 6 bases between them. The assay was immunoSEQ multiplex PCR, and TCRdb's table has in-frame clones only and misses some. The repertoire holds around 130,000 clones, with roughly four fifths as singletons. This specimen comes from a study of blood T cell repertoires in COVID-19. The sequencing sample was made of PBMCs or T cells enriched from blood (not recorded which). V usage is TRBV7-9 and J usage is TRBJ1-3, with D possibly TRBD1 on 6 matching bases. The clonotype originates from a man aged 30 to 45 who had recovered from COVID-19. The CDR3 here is CASSLAGGSGNTIYF. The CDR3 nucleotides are TGTGCCAGCAGCTTAGCAGGGGGCTCTGGAAACACCATATATTTT.